Below are 17 T cell receptor beta chains sequenced from a single sample in a study of blood T cells in healthy people across ages. It was with a sample-barcoded 5' primer and a J-beta primer mix that a second PCR of about 6 to 12 cycles was run. TCRdb re-analysed the 5' RACE reads in MiXCR, keeping a single row per CDR3 protein. Of about 680,000 distinct CDR3 sequences listed, approximately 49% are singletons. Source material: blood. Receptor source: a woman in her sixties or seventies in good health.

CDR3 bases: TGCGCCAGCAGCCTGACTAGCGAGTCCTACAATGAGCAGTTCTTC. Translated: CASSLTSESYNEQFF. The rearrangement joins TRBV5-1 to TRBJ2-1; 8 bases map to TRBD2. This CDR3 has 15 amino acids. CDR1 and CDR2 (germline): SGHRS, YFSETQ. V was clipped by 4 bases and J by 1 base; unmatched bases: 4.

The gene calls are TRBV20-1 and TRBJ2-1; 9 bases agree with TRBD2. The CDR3 loop spans 18 amino acids. The V gene end was trimmed by 0 bases and the J gene end by 0 bases; junction bases not matched to a gene: 9. CDR1 is DFQATT and CDR2 is SNEGSKA in the germline V gene (reference sequence). CDR3 nucleotides: TGCAGTGCTAGAGATCCGACTAGCGGCTGGAGCTCCTACAATGAGCAGTTCTTC. Residues: CSARDPTSGWSSYNEQFF.

The rearrangement links TRBV25-1 to TRBJ2-3; TRBD2 aligns across 7 bases. J gave up 9 bases and V 1 base, and 19 bases lay outside the gene matches. The germline gives CDR1 MGHDK, CDR2 SYGVNS. The CDR3 runs to 18 residues. In DNA, the CDR3 is TGTGCCAGCAGTGAATGGGAGGTCGGCGGGACGTACGGGGGGACGCAGTATTTT. It specifies CASSEWEVGGTYGGTQYF.

The chain couples TRBV28 to TRBJ2-3, with 9 bases matching TRBD1. This CDR3 has 16 residues. Germline values: CDR1 MDHEN, CDR2 SYDVKM. Germline trimming cut 4 bases from V and 4 bases from J; bases unmatched to any gene: 9. CDR3 sequence: CASSSTGTGRPDTQYF. The CDR3 region has the DNA TGTGCCAGCAGTTCGACCGGGACAGGGCGCCCAGATACGCAGTATTTT.

This clonotype showed up just a few times. This chain joins TRBV20-1 and TRBJ2-1, with 14 bases matching TRBD2. Unmatched junction bases numbered 9, after V lost 4 bases and J lost 4 bases. Per germline, CDR1 DFQATT and CDR2 SNEGSKA (reference sequence). The CDR3 loop spans 17 amino acids. CDR3 in amino acids: CSAIRLAGGGFYNEQFF. The CDR3 coding sequence is TGCAGTGCTATCCGACTAGCGGGAGGGGGTTTTTACAATGAGCAGTTCTTC.

This chain links TRBV20-1 with TRBJ2-1; TRBD2 aligns across 13 bases. The germline gives CDR1 DFQATT, CDR2 SNEGSKA (reference sequence). This CDR3 has 18 residues. V dropped 0 bases and J dropped 3; count of bases not matched to a gene: 8. The CDR3 nucleotides are TGCAGTGCTAGAGATCAGGGGACTAGCGGGATTCACTACAATGAGCAGTTCTTC. Protein product: CSARDQGTSGIHYNEQFF.

This clonotype has only a few counts. The chain recombines TRBV14 with TRBJ2-3; D is ambiguous. CDR1 and CDR2 (germline): SGHDN, FVKESK. The CDR3 consists of 13 residues. Trimming cost V 0 bases and J 8 bases, with 9 bases left between them. CDR3 coding DNA: TGTGCCAGCAGCCAAGACAAGGGCGGTACGCAGTATTTT. Its translation: CASSQDKGGTQYF. The whole variable domain, filled in from reference TRBV14 and TRBJ2-3, reads EAGVTQFPSHSVIEKGQTVTLRCDPISGHDNLYWYRRVMGKEIKFLLHFVKESKQDESGMPNNRFLAERTGGTYSTLKVQPAELEDSGVYFCASSQDKGGTQYFGPGTRLTVL.

This clonotype occurred a few times. V and J are TRBV29-1 and TRBJ2-5; no reliable D call. Germline CDR1 reads SQVTM; CDR2 reads ANQGSEA. V was cut by 7 bases and J by 7 bases, with 16 bases left in between. This CDR3 has 12 residues. DNA of the CDR3: TGCAGCGCGGCGGTTTCGGATGGGACCCAGTACTTC. This encodes CSAAVSDGTQYF.

This clonotype showed up just a few times. The chain uses TRBV5-5 and TRBJ1-2; perhaps TRBD1 as D (5 bases). The CDR3 contains 15 residues. Germline lookup yields CDR1 SGHKS and CDR2 YYEKEE (reference sequence). V was shortened by 4 bases and J by 5 bases, with 18 bases between the two germline ends. CDR3 bases: TGTGCCAGCAGCCGTACCGTAAGGGGCGAATATGGCTACACCTTC. The encoded protein is CASSRTVRGEYGYTF.

The J gene is TRBJ2-1, the V gene TRBV5-1; D unresolved. Trimming left V 0 bases short and J 7 bases short, with 8 bases between. Germline CDR1 is SGHRS and CDR2 is YFSETQ. The CDR3 runs 13 residues. CDR3 in amino acids: CASSLVPENEQFF. CDR3 DNA sequence: TGCGCCAGCAGCTTGGTTCCAGAAAATGAGCAGTTCTTC. The full variable domain, its missing parts supplied by reference TRBV5-1 and TRBJ2-1, is KAGVTQTPRYLIKTRGQQVTLSCSPISGHRSVSWYQQTPGQGLQFLFEYFSETQRNKGNFPGRFSGRQFSNSRSEMNVSTLELGDSALYLCASSLVPENEQFFGPGTRLTVL.

The J gene is TRBJ2-5, the V gene TRBV21-1; TRBD2 was called by the table and not checked on the DNA. The DNA end lines up better with TRBJ2-7; the J call may be wrong. TRBV21-1 represents a pseudogene. The CDR3 covers 18 residues. CDR3 residues: CASSKGRLADLPFDEQYF. As DNA, the CDR3 is TGTGCCAGCAGCAAAGGGCGACTAGCGGACCTCCCCTTTGACGAGCAGTACTTC.

This clonotype was seen a few times. The CDR3 protein is CASSLNDDRASGANVLTF. The CDR3 DNA follows: TGCGCCAGCAGCCTCAATGATGACAGGGCGTCTGGGGCCAACGTCCTGACTTTC. The rearrangement joins TRBV4-3 to TRBJ2-6; TRBD1 matches at 7 bases. Per the germline V gene, CDR1 is LGHNA and CDR2 is YSLEER. This CDR3 has 18 residues. Trimming at V came to 4 bases and at J to 1 base, leaving 10 bases not matched to a gene.

This clonotype was seen only a few times. A read error may produce the germline difference seen at one junction end. The chain uses TRBV7-7 and TRBJ2-7, with TRBD1 as a possible D gene (5 bases). This CDR3 comprises 15 residues. The germline gives CDR1 SSHAT, CDR2 FNYEAQ (reference sequence). CDR3 sequence (DNA): TGTGCTAGCAGCTTAGAGGCAGGGCCTTCCTACGAGCAGTACTTC. Translated: CASSLEAGPSYEQYF. Supplemented by reference TRBV7-7 and TRBJ2-7, the full variable domain reads GAGVSQSPRYKVTKRGQDVTLRCDPISSHATLYWYQQALGQGPEFLTYFNYEAQPDKSGLPSDRFSAERPEGSISTLTIQRTEQRDSAMYRCASSLEAGPSYEQYFGPGTRLTVT.

The genes are TRBV30 and TRBJ1-1; D call uncertain. Germline V gene lookup returns CDR1 GTSNPN and CDR2 SVGIG (reference sequence). V lost 5 bases and J 0 bases, leaving 7 bases between the germline ends. The CDR3 has 12 residues. CDR3 DNA sequence: TGTGCCTGGGCCTCAATGAACACTGAAGCTTTCTTT. This gives the protein CAWASMNTEAFF.

This clonotype was picked up a small number of times. The V gene is TRBV27, the J gene TRBJ2-1; either TRBD1 or TRBD2 may supply D (7 bases each). V gave up 3 bases and J gave up 0 bases, with 15 bases separating them. The CDR3 has 17 amino acids. Looked up from germline, CDR1 is MNHEY and CDR2 is SMNVEV (reference sequence). CDR3 DNA: TGTGCCAGCAGTTTGGGCAGGGGGGACTACTCCTACAATGAGCAGTTCTTC. This translates into CASSLGRGDYSYNEQFF.

The chain has TRBV20-1 and TRBJ1-1, with D possibly TRBD1 on 5 matching bases. Trimming removed 7 bases from V and 0 bases from J, with 18 bases in between. Per germline, CDR1 DFQATT and CDR2 SNEGSKA (reference sequence). The CDR3 is made up of 15 amino acids. Here the CDR3 reads CSVQTEIFLNTEAFF. The CDR3 region has the DNA TGCAGTGTTCAGACAGAAATATTCCTGAACACTGAAGCTTTCTTT.

This clonotype occurred a few times. This chain uses TRBV10-3 with TRBJ2-7; tentatively, D is TRBD1 or TRBD2 (5 bases each). Looked up from germline, CDR1 is ENHRY and CDR2 is SYGVKD. The V and J ends lost 6 bases and 0 bases respectively, with 12 bases between them. The CDR3 runs to 14 residues. The CDR3 reads CAIRPGPGSYEQYF. Written as DNA, the CDR3 is TGTGCCATCAGGCCGGGGCCCGGCTCCTACGAGCAGTACTTC.